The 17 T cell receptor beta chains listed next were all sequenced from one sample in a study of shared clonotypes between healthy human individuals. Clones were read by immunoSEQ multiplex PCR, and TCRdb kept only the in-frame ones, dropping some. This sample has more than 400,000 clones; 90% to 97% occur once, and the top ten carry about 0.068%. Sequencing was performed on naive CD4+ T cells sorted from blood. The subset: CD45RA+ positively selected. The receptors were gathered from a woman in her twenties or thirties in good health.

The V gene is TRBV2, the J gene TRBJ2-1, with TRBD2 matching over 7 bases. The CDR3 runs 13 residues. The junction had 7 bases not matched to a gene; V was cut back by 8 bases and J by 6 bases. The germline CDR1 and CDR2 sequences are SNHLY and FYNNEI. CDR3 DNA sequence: TGTGCCAGCTGTCGGGAGGAGGGCAATGAGCAGTTCTTC. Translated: CASCREEGNEQFF. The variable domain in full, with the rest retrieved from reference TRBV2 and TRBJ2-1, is EPEVTQTPSHQVTQMGQEVILRCVPISNHLYFYWYRQILGQKVEFLVSFYNNEISEKSEIFDDQFSVERPDGSNFTLKIRSTKLEDSAMYFCASCREEGNEQFFGPGTRLTVL.

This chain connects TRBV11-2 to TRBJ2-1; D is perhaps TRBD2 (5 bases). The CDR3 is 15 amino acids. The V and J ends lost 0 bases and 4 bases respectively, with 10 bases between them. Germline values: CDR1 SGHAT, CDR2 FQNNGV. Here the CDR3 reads CASSLEAGRYNEQFF. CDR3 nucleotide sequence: TGTGCCAGCAGCTTAGAGGCGGGCCGATACAATGAGCAGTTCTTC.

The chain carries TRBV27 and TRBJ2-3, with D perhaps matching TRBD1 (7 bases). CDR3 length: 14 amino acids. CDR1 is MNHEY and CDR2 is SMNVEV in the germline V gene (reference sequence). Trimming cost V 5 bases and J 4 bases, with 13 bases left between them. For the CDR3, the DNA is TGTGCCAGCAGTAGACAGGGCGGGGCAGATACGCAGTATTTT. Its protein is CASSRQGGADTQYF.

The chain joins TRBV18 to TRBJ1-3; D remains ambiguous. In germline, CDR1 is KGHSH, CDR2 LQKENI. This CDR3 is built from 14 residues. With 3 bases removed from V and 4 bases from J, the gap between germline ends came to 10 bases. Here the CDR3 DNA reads TGTGCCAGCTCACCTGAGGAGTCGGGAAACACCATATATTTT. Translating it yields CASSPEESGNTIYF. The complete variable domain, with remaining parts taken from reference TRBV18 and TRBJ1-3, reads NAGVMQNPRHLVRRRGQEARLRCSPMKGHSHVYWYRQLPEEGLKFMVYLQKENIIDESGMPKERFSAEFPKEGPSILRIQQVVRGDSAAYFCASSPEESGNTIYFGEGSWLTVV.

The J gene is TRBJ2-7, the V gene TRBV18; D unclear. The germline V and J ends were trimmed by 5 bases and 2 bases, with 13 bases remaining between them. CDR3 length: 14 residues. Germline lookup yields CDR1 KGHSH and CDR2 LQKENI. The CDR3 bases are TGTGCCAGCTCATTGAGACCCGCCACCTACGAGCAGTACTTC. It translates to CASSLRPATYEQYF.

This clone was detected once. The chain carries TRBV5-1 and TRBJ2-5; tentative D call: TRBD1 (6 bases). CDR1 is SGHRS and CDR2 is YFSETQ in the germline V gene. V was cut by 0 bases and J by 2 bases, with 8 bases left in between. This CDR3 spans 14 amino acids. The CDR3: CASSLGGQQETQYF. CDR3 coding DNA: TGCGCCAGCAGCTTGGGGGGACAACAAGAGACCCAGTACTTC.

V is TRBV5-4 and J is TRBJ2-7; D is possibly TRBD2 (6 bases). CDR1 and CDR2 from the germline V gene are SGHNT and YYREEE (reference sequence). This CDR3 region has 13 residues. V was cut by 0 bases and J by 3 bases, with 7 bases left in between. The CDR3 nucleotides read TGTGCCAGCAGCTTGGGACTAGACTACGAGCAGTACTTC. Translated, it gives CASSLGLDYEQYF.

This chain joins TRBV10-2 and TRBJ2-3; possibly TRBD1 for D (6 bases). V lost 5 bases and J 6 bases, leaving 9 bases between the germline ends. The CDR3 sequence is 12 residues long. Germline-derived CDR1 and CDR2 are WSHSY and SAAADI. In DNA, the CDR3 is TGCGCCAGCAGTTGGGGGCTGGATACGCAGTATTTT. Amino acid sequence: CASSWGLDTQYF.

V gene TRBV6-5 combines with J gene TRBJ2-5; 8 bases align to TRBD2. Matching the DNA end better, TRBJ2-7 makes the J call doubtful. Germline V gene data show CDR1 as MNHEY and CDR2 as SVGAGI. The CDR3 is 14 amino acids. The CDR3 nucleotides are TGTGCCAGCAGCAGACTAGCGAGGTCCTACGAGCAGTACTTC. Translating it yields CASSRLARSYEQYF.

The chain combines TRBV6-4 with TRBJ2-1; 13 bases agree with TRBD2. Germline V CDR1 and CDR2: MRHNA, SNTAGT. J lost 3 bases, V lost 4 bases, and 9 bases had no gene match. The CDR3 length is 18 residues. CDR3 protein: CASSAGLAGVAGYNEQFF. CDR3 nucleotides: TGTGCCAGCAGTGCTGGACTAGCGGGAGTGGCGGGCTACAATGAGCAGTTCTTC.

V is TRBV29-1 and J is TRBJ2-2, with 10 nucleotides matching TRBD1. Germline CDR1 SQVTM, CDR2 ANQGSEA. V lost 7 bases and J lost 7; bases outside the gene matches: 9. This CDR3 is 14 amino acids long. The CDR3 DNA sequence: TGCAGCGCTTCAAGGACAGGGGGGGGCGGGGAGCTGTTTTTT. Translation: CSASRTGGGGELFF.

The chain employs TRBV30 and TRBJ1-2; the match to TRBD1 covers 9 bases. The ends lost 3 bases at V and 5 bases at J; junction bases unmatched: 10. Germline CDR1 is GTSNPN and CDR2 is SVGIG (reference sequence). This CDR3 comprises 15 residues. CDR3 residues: CAWSPHSGQGYGYTF. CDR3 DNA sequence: TGTGCCTGGAGCCCCCACTCGGGACAGGGTTATGGCTACACCTTC.

CDR3 bases: TGTGCCAGTAGCCTAACAGGGAGCAATCAGCCCCAGCATTTT. Translated: CASSLTGSNQPQHF. This chain joins TRBV19 and TRBJ1-5; D is possibly TRBD1 (6 bases). Germline lookup yields CDR1 LNHDA and CDR2 SQIVND (reference sequence). V gave up 6 bases and J gave up 1 base, with 10 bases separating them. This CDR3 comprises 14 residues.

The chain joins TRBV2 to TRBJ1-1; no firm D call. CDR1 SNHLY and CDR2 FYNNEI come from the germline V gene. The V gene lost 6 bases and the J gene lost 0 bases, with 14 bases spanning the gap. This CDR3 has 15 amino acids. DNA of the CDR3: TGTGCCAGCAGAGCCGGAGTGGGCTTGAACACTGAAGCTTTCTTT. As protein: CASRAGVGLNTEAFF. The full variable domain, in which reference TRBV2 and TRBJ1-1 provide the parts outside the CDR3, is EPEVTQTPSHQVTQMGQEVILRCVPISNHLYFYWYRQILGQKVEFLVSFYNNEISEKSEIFDDQFSVERPDGSNFTLKIRSTKLEDSAMYFCASRAGVGLNTEAFFGQGTRLTVV.

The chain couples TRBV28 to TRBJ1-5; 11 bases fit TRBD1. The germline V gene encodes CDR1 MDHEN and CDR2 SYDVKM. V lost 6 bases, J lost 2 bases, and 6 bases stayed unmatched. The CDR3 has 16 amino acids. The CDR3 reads CASRRTGGWGNQPQHF. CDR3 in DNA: TGTGCCAGCAGGCGGACAGGGGGCTGGGGCAATCAGCCCCAGCATTTT.

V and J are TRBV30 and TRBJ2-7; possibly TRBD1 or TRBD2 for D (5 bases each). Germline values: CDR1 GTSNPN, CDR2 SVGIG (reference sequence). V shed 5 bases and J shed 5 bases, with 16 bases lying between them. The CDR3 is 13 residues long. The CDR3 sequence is CAWGTLIGDEQYF. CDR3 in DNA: TGTGCCTGGGGGACCCTAATAGGGGACGAGCAGTACTTC. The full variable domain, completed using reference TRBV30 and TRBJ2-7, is SQTIHQWPATLVQPVGSPLSLECTVEGTSNPNLYWYRQAAGRGLQLLFYSVGIGQISSEVPQNLSASRPQDRQFILSSKKLLLSDSGFYLCAWGTLIGDEQYFGPGTRLTVT.

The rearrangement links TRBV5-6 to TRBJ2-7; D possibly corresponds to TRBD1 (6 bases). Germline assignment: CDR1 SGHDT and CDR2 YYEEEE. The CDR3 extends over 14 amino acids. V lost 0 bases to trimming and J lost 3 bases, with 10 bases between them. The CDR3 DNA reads TGTGCCAGCAGCTTGGGTTCCAGGGGCTACGAGCAGTACTTC. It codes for CASSLGSRGYEQYF. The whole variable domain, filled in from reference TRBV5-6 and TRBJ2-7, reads DAGVTQSPTHLIKTRGQQVTLRCSPKSGHDTVSWYQQALGQGPQFIFQYYEEEERQRGNFPDRFSGHQFPNYSSELNVNALLLGDSALYLCASSLGSRGYEQYFGPGTRLTVT.